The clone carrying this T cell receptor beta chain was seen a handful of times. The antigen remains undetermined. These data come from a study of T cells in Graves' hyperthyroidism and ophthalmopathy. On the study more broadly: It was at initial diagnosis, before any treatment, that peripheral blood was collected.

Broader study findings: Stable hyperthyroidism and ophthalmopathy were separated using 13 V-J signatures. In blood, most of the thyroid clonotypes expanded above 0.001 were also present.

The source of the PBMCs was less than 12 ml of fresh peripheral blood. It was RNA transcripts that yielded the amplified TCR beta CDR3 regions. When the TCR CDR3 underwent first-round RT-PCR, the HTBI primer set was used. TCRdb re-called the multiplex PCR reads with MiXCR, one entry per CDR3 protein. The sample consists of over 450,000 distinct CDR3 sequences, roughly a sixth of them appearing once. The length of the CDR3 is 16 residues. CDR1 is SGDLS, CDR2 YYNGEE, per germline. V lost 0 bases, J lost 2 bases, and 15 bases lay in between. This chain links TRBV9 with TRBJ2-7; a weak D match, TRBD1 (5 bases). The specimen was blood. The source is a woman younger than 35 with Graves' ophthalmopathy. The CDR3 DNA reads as TGTGCCAGCAGCGTAGAGCAGGGCGGCCCCCCCTACGAGCAGTACTTC. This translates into CASSVEQGGPPYEQYF.